This T cell receptor (beta chain) emerged from a study of post-analysis software for immune sequencing data. The overall study: The courses of disease that were included comprised relapsing-remitting, secondary progressive and progressive-relapsing multiple sclerosis.

To note about this clonotype: Its specificity is not known.

Unique molecular identifiers were present in the TCR beta cDNA libraries. TCRdb ran MiXCR on the PCR reads and lists one entry per CDR3 protein. The sample includes around 150,000 distinct CDR3 sequences, 36% seen only once; the top ten take approximately 30%. Study outcomes and limitations: Multiple sclerosis was associated with a significant reduction in normalized Chao1 diversity relative to controls.

In germline, CDR1 is MDHEN, CDR2 SYDVKM. This CDR3 comprises 14 residues. Trimming left V 1 base short and J 5 bases short, with 9 bases between. The chain carries TRBV28 and TRBJ2-1; D perhaps matches TRBD2 (6 bases). Sequencing used blood, obtained after autologous hematopoietic stem cell transplantation. This TCR was sampled from a girl aged 10 to 17 with multiple sclerosis. DNA of the CDR3: TGTGCCAGCAGTTTATCGGGACTCGACAATGAGCAGTTCTTC. Translating it yields CASSLSGLDNEQFF. The full variable domain, in which reference TRBV28 and TRBJ2-1 provide the parts outside the CDR3, is DVKVTQSSRYLVKRTGEKVFLECVQDMDHENMFWYRQDPGLGLRLIYFSYDVKMKEKGDIPEGYSVSREKKERFSLILESASTNQTSMYLCASSLSGLDNEQFFGPGTRLTVL.